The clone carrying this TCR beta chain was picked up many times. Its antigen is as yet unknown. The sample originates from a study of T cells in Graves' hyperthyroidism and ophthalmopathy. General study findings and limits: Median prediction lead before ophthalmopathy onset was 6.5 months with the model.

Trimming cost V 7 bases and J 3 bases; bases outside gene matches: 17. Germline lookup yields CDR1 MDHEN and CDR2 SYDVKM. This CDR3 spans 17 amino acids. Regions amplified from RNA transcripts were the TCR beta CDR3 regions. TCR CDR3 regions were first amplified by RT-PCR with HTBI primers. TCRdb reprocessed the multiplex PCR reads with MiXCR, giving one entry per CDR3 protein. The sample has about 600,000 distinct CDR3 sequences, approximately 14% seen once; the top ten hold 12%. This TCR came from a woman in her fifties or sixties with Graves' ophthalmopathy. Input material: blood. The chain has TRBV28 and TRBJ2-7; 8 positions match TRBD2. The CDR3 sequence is CASKALKAGLVIYEQYF. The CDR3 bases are TGTGCCAGCAAAGCCCTCAAAGCGGGACTAGTGATCTACGAGCAGTACTTC.